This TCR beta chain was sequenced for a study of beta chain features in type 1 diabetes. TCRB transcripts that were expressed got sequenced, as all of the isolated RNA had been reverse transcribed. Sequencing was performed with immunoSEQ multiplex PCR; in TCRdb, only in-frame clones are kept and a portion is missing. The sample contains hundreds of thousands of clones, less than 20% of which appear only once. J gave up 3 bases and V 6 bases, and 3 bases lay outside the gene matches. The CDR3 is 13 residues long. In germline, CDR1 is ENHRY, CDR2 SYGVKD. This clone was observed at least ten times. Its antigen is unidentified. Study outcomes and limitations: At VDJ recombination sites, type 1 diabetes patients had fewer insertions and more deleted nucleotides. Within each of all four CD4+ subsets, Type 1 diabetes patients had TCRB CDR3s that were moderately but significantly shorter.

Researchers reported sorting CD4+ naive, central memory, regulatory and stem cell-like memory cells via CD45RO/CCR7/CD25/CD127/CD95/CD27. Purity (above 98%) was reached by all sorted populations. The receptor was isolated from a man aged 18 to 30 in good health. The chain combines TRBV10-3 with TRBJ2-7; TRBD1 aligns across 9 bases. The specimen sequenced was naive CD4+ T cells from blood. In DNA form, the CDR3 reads TGTGCCATCAGGTCGACAGGGGGCTACGAGCAGTACTTC. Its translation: CAIRSTGGYEQYF.